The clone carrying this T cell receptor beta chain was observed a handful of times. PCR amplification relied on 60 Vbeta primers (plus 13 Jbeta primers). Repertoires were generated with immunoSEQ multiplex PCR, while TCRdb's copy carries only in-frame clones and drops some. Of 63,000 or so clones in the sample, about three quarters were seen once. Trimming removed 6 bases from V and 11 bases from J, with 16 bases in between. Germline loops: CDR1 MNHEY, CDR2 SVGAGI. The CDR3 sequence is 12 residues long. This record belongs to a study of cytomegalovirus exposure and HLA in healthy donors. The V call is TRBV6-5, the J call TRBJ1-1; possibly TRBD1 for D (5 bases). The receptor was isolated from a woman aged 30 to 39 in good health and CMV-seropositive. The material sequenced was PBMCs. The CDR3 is CASSRRGGNAFF. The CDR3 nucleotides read TGTGCCAGCAGCCGCCGGGGGGGAAATGCTTTCTTT.